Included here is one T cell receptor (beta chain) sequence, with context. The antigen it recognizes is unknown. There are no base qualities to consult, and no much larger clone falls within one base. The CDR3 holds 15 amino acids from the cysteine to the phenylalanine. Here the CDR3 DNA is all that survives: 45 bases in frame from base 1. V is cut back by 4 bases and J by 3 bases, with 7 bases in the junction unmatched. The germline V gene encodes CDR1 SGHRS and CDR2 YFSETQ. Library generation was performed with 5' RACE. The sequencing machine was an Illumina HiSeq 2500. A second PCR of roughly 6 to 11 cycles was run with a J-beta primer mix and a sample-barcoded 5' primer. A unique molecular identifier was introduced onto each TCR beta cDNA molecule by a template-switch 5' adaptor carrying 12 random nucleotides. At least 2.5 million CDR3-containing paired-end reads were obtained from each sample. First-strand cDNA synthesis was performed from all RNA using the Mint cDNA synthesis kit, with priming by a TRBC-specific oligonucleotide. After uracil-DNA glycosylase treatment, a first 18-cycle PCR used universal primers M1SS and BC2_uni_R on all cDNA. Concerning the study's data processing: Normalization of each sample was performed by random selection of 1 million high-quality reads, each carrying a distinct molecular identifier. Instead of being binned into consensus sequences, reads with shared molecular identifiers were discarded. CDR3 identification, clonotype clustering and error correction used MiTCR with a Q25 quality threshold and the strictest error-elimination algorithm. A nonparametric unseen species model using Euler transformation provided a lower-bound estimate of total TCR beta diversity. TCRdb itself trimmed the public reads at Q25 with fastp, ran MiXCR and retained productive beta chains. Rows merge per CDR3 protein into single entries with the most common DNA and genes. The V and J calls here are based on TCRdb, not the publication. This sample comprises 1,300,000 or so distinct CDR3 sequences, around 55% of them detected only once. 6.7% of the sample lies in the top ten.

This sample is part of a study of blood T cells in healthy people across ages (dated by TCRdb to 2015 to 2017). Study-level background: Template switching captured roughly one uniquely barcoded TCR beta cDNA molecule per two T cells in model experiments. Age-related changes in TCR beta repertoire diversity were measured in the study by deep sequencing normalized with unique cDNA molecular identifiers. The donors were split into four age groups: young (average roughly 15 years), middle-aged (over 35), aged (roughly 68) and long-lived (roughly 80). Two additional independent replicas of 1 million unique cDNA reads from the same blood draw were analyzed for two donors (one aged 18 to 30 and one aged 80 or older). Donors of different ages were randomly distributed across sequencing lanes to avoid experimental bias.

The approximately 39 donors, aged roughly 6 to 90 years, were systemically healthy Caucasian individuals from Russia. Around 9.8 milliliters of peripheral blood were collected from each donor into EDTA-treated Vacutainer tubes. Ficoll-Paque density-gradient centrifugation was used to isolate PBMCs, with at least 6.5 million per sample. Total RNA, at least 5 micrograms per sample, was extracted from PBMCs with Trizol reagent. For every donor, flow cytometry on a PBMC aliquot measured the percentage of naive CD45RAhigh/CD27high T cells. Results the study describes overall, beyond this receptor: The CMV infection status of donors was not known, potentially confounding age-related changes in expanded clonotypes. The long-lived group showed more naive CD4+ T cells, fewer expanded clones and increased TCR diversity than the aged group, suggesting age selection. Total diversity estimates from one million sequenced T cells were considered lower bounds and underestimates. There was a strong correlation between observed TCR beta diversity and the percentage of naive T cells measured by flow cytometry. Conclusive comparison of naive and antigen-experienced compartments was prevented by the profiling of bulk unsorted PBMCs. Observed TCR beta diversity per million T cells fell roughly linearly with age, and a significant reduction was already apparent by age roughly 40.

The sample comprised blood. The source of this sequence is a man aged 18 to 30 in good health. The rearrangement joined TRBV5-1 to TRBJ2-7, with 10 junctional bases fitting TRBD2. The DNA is TGCGCCAGCAGCGTGGGGACTAGCGATTTCTACGAGCAGTACTTC. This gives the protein CASSVGTSDFYEQYF.